Listed here are 26 T cell receptor beta chains from one sample, sequenced in a study of cytomegalovirus exposure and HLA in healthy donors. 60 Vbeta and 13 Jbeta primers were used in PCR. Assay used: immunoSEQ multiplex PCR; TCRdb lists only in-frame clones, some missing. The data hold approximately 170,000 clones, with more than 65% observed a single time. The sample comprised PBMCs. Receptors originate from a man in his fifties in good health and CMV-seropositive.

This chain links TRBV27 with TRBJ2-3; a possible D gene is TRBD1 (5 bases). This CDR3 is 14 amino acids long. Germline V gene data show CDR1 as MNHEY and CDR2 as SMNVEV (reference sequence). V gave up 5 bases and J gave up 2 bases, with 11 bases separating them. CDR3 in amino acids: CASSRQPLTDTQYF. CDR3 bases: TGTGCCAGCAGTCGACAGCCCCTCACAGATACGCAGTATTTT.

The J gene is TRBJ1-2, the V gene TRBV28; 7 nucleotides match TRBD1. Germline assignment: CDR1 MDHEN and CDR2 SYDVKM. The V segment lost 7 bases and the J segment 5 bases; nucleotides outside the gene matches: 10. The CDR3 covers 14 residues. The CDR3 nucleotides are TGTGCCAGCAAGGGGACCGGGACAGAATATGGCTACACCTTC. Translation: CASKGTGTEYGYTF.

This chain uses TRBV10-3 with TRBJ2-7, with a weak D call TRBD2 (6 bases). The germline CDR1 and CDR2 sequences are ENHRY and SYGVKD. With 3 bases removed from V and 4 bases from J, the gap between germline ends came to 13 bases. The CDR3 is 14 amino acids. The CDR3 DNA follows: TGTGCCATCAGTGAACCGGGACTCTCATACGAGCAGTACTTC. Translating it yields CAISEPGLSYEQYF.

The rearrangement links TRBV21-1 to TRBJ2-1; TRBD2 reflects the table's D call only, with no check against the DNA. TRBV21-1 is a pseudogene. CDR3 length equals 16 residues. In DNA, the CDR3 is TGTGCCAGCAGCAAAGCATTACTAGCGGGGCTCAATGAGCAGTTCTTC. It encodes CASSKALLAGLNEQFF.

This clone was picked up a small number of times. The chain joins TRBV5-4 to TRBJ2-2; 8 bases match TRBD1. The trim removed 4 bases at V and 5 bases at J, leaving 7 bases unmatched. CDR1 SGHNT and CDR2 YYREEE come from the germline V gene (reference sequence). The length of the CDR3 is 15 residues. The CDR3 region is CASSPGQGFTGELFF. CDR3 nucleotide sequence: TGTGCCAGCAGCCCCGGACAGGGTTTTACCGGGGAGCTGTTTTTT.

V is TRBV30 and J is TRBJ1-1; D is unclear. The CDR3 consists of 13 residues. The V end was cut by 4 bases, the J end by 1 base, with 10 bases between. Germline CDR1 reads GTSNPN; CDR2 reads SVGIG (reference sequence). DNA of the CDR3: TGTGCCTGGACCTCGCGGGGGAACACTGAAGCTTTCTTT. This translates into CAWTSRGNTEAFF.

V usage is TRBV18 and J usage is TRBJ2-3; no clear D gene. Germline V gene sequence: CDR1 KGHSH, CDR2 LQKENI. The CDR3 covers 15 residues. Trimming shortened V by 6 bases and J by 1 base, and 14 bases separated the two germline ends. CDR3 sequence: CASSPTPLGTDTQYF. CDR3 bases: TGTGCCAGCTCGCCGACACCTTTGGGCACAGATACGCAGTATTTT.

The chain combines TRBV7-8 with TRBJ2-7; the D gene is possibly TRBD2 (7 bases). Germline V lookup: CDR1 SGHVS, CDR2 FQNEAQ. Trimming shortened V by 4 bases and J by 5 bases, and 18 bases separated the two germline ends. The CDR3 is made up of 15 amino acids. The CDR3 DNA follows: TGTGCCAGCAGCTGGGGGGGCGGGCGGGCCAACGAGCAGTACTTC. Amino acids: CASSWGGGRANEQYF. The complete variable domain, with remaining parts taken from reference TRBV7-8 and TRBJ2-7, reads GAGVSQSPRYKVAKRGQDVALRCDPISGHVSLFWYQQALGQGPEFLTYFQNEAQLDKSGLPSDRFFAERPEGSVSTLKIQRTQQEDSAVYLCASSWGGGRANEQYFGPGTRLTVT.

The chain combines TRBV7-6 with TRBJ1-2, with 12 nucleotides matching TRBD1. This CDR3 region has 15 residues. Germline trimming cut 5 bases from V and 6 bases from J; bases unmatched to any gene: 7. The germline V gene has CDR1 SGHVS and CDR2 FNYEAQ. CDR3 DNA sequence: TGTGCCAGCAGCGCGGGACAGGGGGCGCGACATGGCTACACCTTC. It codes for CASSAGQGARHGYTF.

The chain couples TRBV28 to TRBJ1-4; maybe TRBD1 (6 bases). The CDR3 is made up of 14 amino acids. Trimming pared 6 bases from V and 6 bases from J, leaving 14 bases between. Germline CDR1 is MDHEN and CDR2 is SYDVKM. In DNA, the CDR3 is TGTGCCAGCAGCCCCGGACAGTTAGATGAAAAACTGTTTTTT. Its protein product is CASSPGQLDEKLFF.

To note about this clone: At one end, the junction sequence differs from germline, possibly due to a read error. The chain uses TRBV9 and TRBJ2-3; perhaps TRBD2 as D (6 bases). Germline CDR1 is SGDLS and CDR2 is YYNGEE. The CDR3 is 16 amino acids. The CDR3 coding sequence is TGTGCCAGCAGCGTAGGATTGGGGGGATCCACAGGTACGCAGTATTTT. It yields the protein CASSVGLGGSTGTQYF.

This clone has only a few counts. The chain recombines TRBV7-9 with TRBJ1-6; D unresolved. Germline values: CDR1 SEHNR, CDR2 FQNEAQ (reference sequence). Deletions cut 4 bases from V and 10 bases from J, with 17 bases between. The CDR3 contains 15 residues. The CDR3: CASSSSQIPGSPLHF. The CDR3 nucleotides are TGTGCCAGCAGCTCTTCACAGATTCCAGGCTCACCCCTCCACTTT. Variable domain in full (rest from reference TRBV7-9 and TRBJ1-6): DTGVSQNPRHKITKRGQNVTFRCDPISEHNRLYWYRQTLGQGPEFLTYFQNEAQLEKSRLLSDRFSAERPKGSFSTLEIQRTEQGDSAMYLCASSSSQIPGSPLHFGNGTRLTVT.

This clone was recorded once. The chain carries TRBV4-3 and TRBJ1-1; D is undetermined. This CDR3 spans 13 amino acids. Germline V lookup: CDR1 LGHNA, CDR2 YSLEER. Trimming removed 6 bases at V and 1 base at J, with 9 bases between. CDR3 nucleotides: TGCGCCAGCAGGCCTAGTGGGAACACTGAAGCTTTCTTT. It encodes CASRPSGNTEAFF.

Concerning this clone: A read error may account for a junction end that differs from germline. The chain joins TRBV28 to TRBJ2-2; perhaps TRBD2 as D (6 bases). Germline V gene lookup returns CDR1 MDHEN and CDR2 SYDVKM. The CDR3 spans 12 residues. The CDR3 DNA follows: TGTGCCAGCAGTTTAGGGACCGGGGGGCTGTTTTTT. Its protein product is CASSLGTGGLFF.

This sequence joins TRBV9 and TRBJ2-3; D gene unclear. V was pared by 5 bases and J by 2 bases, with 12 bases between. CDR1 and CDR2 from the germline V gene are SGDLS and YYNGEE. This CDR3 is built from 14 residues. Written as DNA, the CDR3 is TGTGCCAGCAGGAGTGGAACAGCCACAGATACGCAGTATTTT. It specifies CASRSGTATDTQYF.

This sequence joins TRBV2 and TRBJ2-7, with 14 bases identical to TRBD2. The CDR3 covers 17 residues. The junction had 11 bases not matched to a gene; V was cut back by 0 bases and J by 10 bases. Germline V gives CDR1 SNHLY, CDR2 FYNNEI. CDR3 in DNA: TGTGCCAGCAGTGAAGCAGGACAGACGACTAGCGGGAGGGTTCAGTACTTC. Its protein is CASSEAGQTTSGRVQYF.

This sequence joins TRBV2 and TRBJ2-2; no definite D call. The CDR3 extends over 15 amino acids. CDR1 is SNHLY and CDR2 is FYNNEI in the germline V gene. V shed 11 bases and J shed 6 bases, with 22 bases lying between them. CDR3 protein: CAGCRPTARAGELFF. The CDR3 nucleotides read TGTGCCGGTTGTCGCCCGACGGCCCGGGCCGGGGAGCTGTTTTTT.

This sequence joins TRBV28 and TRBJ2-5, with TRBD2 identical over 10 bases. The V segment lost 7 bases and the J segment 3 bases; nucleotides outside the gene matches: 8. CDR1 MDHEN and CDR2 SYDVKM come from the germline V gene. This CDR3 is built from 15 residues. The CDR3 nucleotides are TGTGCCAGCAACGCCCCGGGACTAGCGAAAGAGACCCAGTACTTC. It encodes CASNAPGLAKETQYF.

This chain links TRBV7-2 with TRBJ1-2, with unresolved D. CDR3 length: 14 amino acids. CDR1 is SGHTA and CDR2 is FQGNSA in the germline V gene. V was cut by 8 bases and J by 4 bases, with 17 bases left in between. CDR3 in DNA: TGTGCCAGCCTTCCGGGGTCAGGAACCTATGGCTACACCTTC. It codes for CASLPGSGTYGYTF.

V gene TRBV7-6 combines with J gene TRBJ2-5; TRBD2 might be the D (6 bases). The V gene's germline CDR1 is SGHVS and CDR2 FNYEAQ. Trimming left V 7 bases short and J 1 base short, with 13 bases between. The CDR3 covers 14 residues. The CDR3 here is CASNIFGGQETQYF. For the CDR3, the DNA is TGTGCCAGCAACATTTTCGGGGGCCAAGAGACCCAGTACTTC. The full variable domain, in which reference TRBV7-6 and TRBJ2-5 provide the parts outside the CDR3, is GAGVSQSPRYKVTKRGQDVALRCDPISGHVSLYWYRQALGQGPEFLTYFNYEAQQDKSGLPNDRFSAERPEGSISTLTIQRTEQRDSAMYRCASNIFGGQETQYFGPGTRLLVL.

The gene calls are TRBV11-2 and TRBJ2-1, with D tentatively TRBD2 (5 bases). Deletions cut 8 bases from V and 9 bases from J, with 20 bases between. The CDR3 is made up of 14 amino acids. Germline CDR1 and CDR2: SGHAT and FQNNGV. The CDR3 sequence: CASGILKGALEQFF. Written as DNA, the CDR3 is TGTGCCAGCGGAATACTAAAGGGAGCGCTTGAGCAGTTCTTC.

This rearrangement joins TRBV23-1 to TRBJ1-5, with D unclear. TRBV23-1 is assigned to the ORF class and has an uncertain function. V was clipped by 7 bases and J by 0 bases, with 10 bases between them. CDR3 length: 14 amino acids. CDR3 nucleotides: TGCGCCAGCATCCCTCTCTATAGCAATCAGCCCCAGCATTTT. Protein product: CASIPLYSNQPQHF.

The gene calls are TRBV6-4 and TRBJ1-2; possibly TRBD1 for D (5 bases). Trimming removed 6 bases from V and 4 bases from J, with 18 bases in between. This CDR3 has 15 residues. Germline loops: CDR1 MRHNA, CDR2 SNTAGT. CDR3 amino acids: CASRKEGQGGYGYTF. The CDR3 DNA reads as TGTGCCAGCAGGAAGGAGGGGCAGGGAGGCTATGGCTACACCTTC.

The rearrangement uses TRBV4-2 and TRBJ1-5; D is unclear. Germline V CDR1 and CDR2: LGHNA, YNFKEQ. The CDR3 runs 13 residues. V was clipped by 0 bases and J by 5 bases, with 5 bases between them. CDR3 protein: CASSQEWHQPQHF. The CDR3 nucleotides read TGTGCCAGCAGCCAAGAGTGGCATCAGCCCCAGCATTTT.

The genes are TRBV11-2 and TRBJ1-1; D is undetermined. In germline, CDR1 is SGHAT, CDR2 FQNNGV. The CDR3 consists of 15 residues. V lost 5 bases, J lost 0 bases, and 13 bases lay in between. CDR3 residues: CASSPLTGMNTEAFF. CDR3 nucleotide sequence: TGTGCCAGCAGCCCCTTGACGGGAATGAACACTGAAGCTTTCTTT.

In regard to this clone: Mismatch with germline at one junction end may stem from a read error. This chain uses TRBV6-5 with TRBJ1-1, with unresolved D. The CDR3 sequence is 14 residues long. Germline CDR1 MNHEY, CDR2 SVGAGI. The CDR3 reads CATSRSGRGIEAFF. CDR3 sequence (DNA): TGTGCCACCAGTCGTAGTGGCAGAGGGATTGAAGCTTTCTTT.